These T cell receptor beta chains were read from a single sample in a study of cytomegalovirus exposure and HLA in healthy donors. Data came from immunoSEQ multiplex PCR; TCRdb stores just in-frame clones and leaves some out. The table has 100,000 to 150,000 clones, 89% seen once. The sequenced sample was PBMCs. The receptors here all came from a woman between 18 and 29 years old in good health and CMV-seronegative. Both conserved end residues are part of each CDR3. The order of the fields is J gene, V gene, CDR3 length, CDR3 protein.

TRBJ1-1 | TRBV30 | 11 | CAWSVDSEAFF
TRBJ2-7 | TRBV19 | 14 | CASSIGIQGYEQYF
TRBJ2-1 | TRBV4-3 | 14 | CASSSRDRYNEQFF
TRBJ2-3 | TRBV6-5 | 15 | CASSLDRGSTDTQYF
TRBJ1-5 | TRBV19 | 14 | CASRDSAAVRPQHF
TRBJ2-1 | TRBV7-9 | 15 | CASSLISGGVDEQFF
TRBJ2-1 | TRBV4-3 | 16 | CASSQAVTPINNEQFF
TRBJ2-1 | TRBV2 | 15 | CASSVIAGGVNEQFF
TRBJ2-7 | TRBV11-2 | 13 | CASSLTDFSEQYF
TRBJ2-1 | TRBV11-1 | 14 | CASSHPTGVNEQFF
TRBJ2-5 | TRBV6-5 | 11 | CASSSGGREYF